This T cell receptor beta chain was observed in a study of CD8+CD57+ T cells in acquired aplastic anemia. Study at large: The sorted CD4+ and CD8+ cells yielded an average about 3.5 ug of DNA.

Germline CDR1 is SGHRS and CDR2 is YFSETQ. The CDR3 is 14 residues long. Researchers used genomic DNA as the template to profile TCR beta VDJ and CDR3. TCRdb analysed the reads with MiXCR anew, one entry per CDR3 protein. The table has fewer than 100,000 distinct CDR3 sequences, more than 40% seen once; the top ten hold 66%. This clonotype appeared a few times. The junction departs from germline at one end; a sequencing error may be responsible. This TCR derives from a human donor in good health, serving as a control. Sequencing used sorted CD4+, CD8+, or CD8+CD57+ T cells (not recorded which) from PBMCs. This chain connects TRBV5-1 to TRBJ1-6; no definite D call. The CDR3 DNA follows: TGCGCCGGCAGCGGAGGCTCCTATAATTCACCCCTCCACTTT. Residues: CAGSGGSYNSPLHF. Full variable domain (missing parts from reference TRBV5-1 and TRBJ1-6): KAGVTQTPRYLIKTRGQQVTLSCSPISGHRSVSWYQQTPGQGLQFLFEYFSETQRNKGNFPGRFSGRQFSNSRSEMNVSTLELGDSALYLCAGSGGSYNSPLHFGNGTRLTVT.